The clone carrying this TCR beta chain has at least ten counts. Its matching antigen is unknown. The CDR3 covers 14 residues. The germline V gene has CDR1 DFQATT and CDR2 SNEGSKA (reference sequence). Trimming cost V 1 base and J 4 bases, with 8 bases left between them. This record comes from a study of identical twins. Study-wide results and limits: With abundant cord blood beta clonotypes, insertions were fewer; memory repertoires showed no such pattern.

TCRdb re-analysed the 5' RACE reads in MiXCR, keeping a single row per CDR3 protein. The sample includes about 210,000 distinct CDR3 sequences, around 10% of them seen just once. The source material was memory (CD45RO+) T cells sorted from blood. The V call is TRBV20-1, the J call TRBJ1-6; no definite D call. The clonotype originates from a woman under 30 in good health. Written as DNA, the CDR3 is TGCAGTGCTAGAGCGGGCAGTTATAATTCACCCCTCCACTTT. It encodes CSARAGSYNSPLHF.